A selection of T cell receptor beta chains follows, all from one sample in a study of blood T cells in healthy people across ages. TCRdb re-called the 5' RACE reads through MiXCR, storing one row per CDR3 protein. The sample yields roughly 500,000 distinct CDR3 sequences, approximately 25% seen once. The sequenced sample was blood. The source of these receptors is a woman in her 70s in good health. CDR3s include the opening cysteine and the closing phenylalanine or tryptophan. Fields, in order: D gene, J gene, V gene, clone size, CDR3 length, CDR3 DNA, CDR3 protein. The D gene is left open where the match is weak. The size of a clone is reported for some rows only, either as once, few or many, or as a class for expanded clones.

d_call: TRBD2
j_call: TRBJ2-4
v_call: TRBV30
clone_size: -
cdr3_length: 15
cdr3_nt: TGTGCCTGGAGTTACATCGGACTTAGCGGGAACATTCAGTACTTC
cdr3_aa: CAWSYIGLSGNIQYF

d_call: -
j_call: TRBJ2-4
v_call: TRBV20-1
clone_size: many
cdr3_length: 13
cdr3_nt: TGCAGTGCGGACAGTCTAGCCAAAAACATTCAGTACTTC
cdr3_aa: CSADSLAKNIQYF

d_call: -
j_call: TRBJ1-2
v_call: TRBV11-2
clone_size: few
cdr3_length: 12
cdr3_nt: TGTGCCAGCAGCTTAGGGATCGCTGGCTACACCTTC
cdr3_aa: CASSLGIAGYTF

d_call: TRBD2
j_call: TRBJ2-1
v_call: TRBV24-1
clone_size: -
cdr3_length: 16
cdr3_nt: TGTGCCACCAGTGATTTACGGCTAGCGGATAACAATGAGCAGTTCTTC
cdr3_aa: CATSDLRLADNNEQFF

d_call: -
j_call: TRBJ1-4
v_call: TRBV20-1
clone_size: -
cdr3_length: 15
cdr3_nt: TGCAGTGCTAGCGGTGGTGGGCGGCAGGGTGAAAAACTGTTTTTT
cdr3_aa: CSASGGGRQGEKLFF

d_call: -
j_call: TRBJ2-7
v_call: TRBV24-1
clone_size: few
cdr3_length: 16
cdr3_nt: TGTGCCACCAGTCTTGACCGGGACTCCGACCCCTACGAGCAGTACTTC
cdr3_aa: CATSLDRDSDPYEQYF

d_call: -
j_call: TRBJ1-6
v_call: TRBV7-3
clone_size: few
cdr3_length: 16
cdr3_nt: TGTGCCAGCAGCTTATGGGCCCTCTCCTATAATTCACCCCTCCACTTT
cdr3_aa: CASSLWALSYNSPLHF

d_call: -
j_call: TRBJ2-3
v_call: TRBV5-1
clone_size: few
cdr3_length: 16
cdr3_nt: TGCGCCAGCAGCTTGCTTCAGACAGCGCTGGGAGATACGCAGTATTTT
cdr3_aa: CASSLLQTALGDTQYF

d_call: -
j_call: TRBJ2-3
v_call: TRBV7-8
clone_size: -
cdr3_length: 17
cdr3_nt: TGTGCCAGCAGCTTAGTGGGCAGGGGGGCTAGCACAGATACGCAGTATTTT
cdr3_aa: CASSLVGRGASTDTQYF

d_call: -
j_call: TRBJ1-4
v_call: TRBV5-1
clone_size: -
cdr3_length: 13
cdr3_nt: TGCGCCAGCCGGACAGCCCCTAATGAAAAACTGTTTTTT
cdr3_aa: CASRTAPNEKLFF

d_call: TRBD2
j_call: TRBJ2-2
v_call: TRBV7-2
clone_size: few
cdr3_length: 18
cdr3_nt: TGTGCCAGCAGCTCCACGGGACTAGCGGGGGGGCACGCCGGGGAGCTGTTTTTT
cdr3_aa: CASSSTGLAGGHAGELFF

d_call: -
j_call: TRBJ2-5
v_call: TRBV2
clone_size: many
cdr3_length: 13
cdr3_nt: TGTGCCAGCCGAGAGGGGCAATGGGAGACCCAGTACTTC
cdr3_aa: CASREGQWETQYF

d_call: TRBD2
j_call: TRBJ2-1
v_call: TRBV7-3
clone_size: few
cdr3_length: 14
cdr3_nt: TGTGCCAGCAGCTTAAATAGCGGGGGGGCTGAGCAGTTCTTC
cdr3_aa: CASSLNSGGAEQFF

d_call: TRBD1
j_call: TRBJ1-3
v_call: TRBV29-1
clone_size: -
cdr3_length: 17
cdr3_nt: TGCAGCGTTGAAAGGGTAGGGGACAGTATTTCTGGAAACACCATATATTTT
cdr3_aa: CSVERVGDSISGNTIYF

d_call: TRBD2
j_call: TRBJ2-4
v_call: TRBV7-9
clone_size: -
cdr3_length: 16
cdr3_nt: TGTGCCAGCAGCCCACCGGGACTAGCGGGACAAAACATTCAGTACTTC
cdr3_aa: CASSPPGLAGQNIQYF

d_call: -
j_call: TRBJ1-3
v_call: TRBV5-1
clone_size: few
cdr3_length: 16
cdr3_nt: TGCGCCAGCAGCTTGGGAGGGGTGAGCTCTGGAAACACCATATATTTT
cdr3_aa: CASSLGGVSSGNTIYF

d_call: TRBD1
j_call: TRBJ2-5
v_call: TRBV5-6
clone_size: -
cdr3_length: 13
cdr3_nt: TGTACCAGCAGCTTAAGGGGGCGAGAGACCCAGTACTTC
cdr3_aa: CTSSLRGRETQYF

d_call: -
j_call: TRBJ2-1
v_call: TRBV20-1
clone_size: -
cdr3_length: 12
cdr3_nt: TGCAGTGCTAGCGGAAATCCTAATGAGCAGTTCTTC
cdr3_aa: CSASGNPNEQFF

d_call: -
j_call: TRBJ1-1
v_call: TRBV14
clone_size: -
cdr3_length: 16
cdr3_nt: TGTGCCAGCAGCCAAGCGTCGGGGGGCTTTAACACTGAAGCTTTCTTT
cdr3_aa: CASSQASGGFNTEAFF

d_call: -
j_call: TRBJ2-1
v_call: TRBV4-3
clone_size: -
cdr3_length: 14
cdr3_nt: TGCGCCAGCAGCCAGAGCGTCTCCTACAATGAGCAGTTCTTC
cdr3_aa: CASSQSVSYNEQFF

d_call: -
j_call: TRBJ2-3
v_call: TRBV20-1
clone_size: -
cdr3_length: 15
cdr3_nt: TGCAGTGCTAGGCGTCCCGGGGATCACACAGATACGCAGTATTTT
cdr3_aa: CSARRPGDHTDTQYF

d_call: TRBD1
j_call: TRBJ2-1
v_call: TRBV5-1
clone_size: few
cdr3_length: 15
cdr3_nt: TGCGCCAGCAGCTGGGGGGACAGGGAAAGCAATGAGCAGTTCTTC
cdr3_aa: CASSWGDRESNEQFF

d_call: TRBD2
j_call: TRBJ2-3
v_call: TRBV12-3/TRBV12-4
clone_size: -
cdr3_length: 16
cdr3_nt: TGTGCCAGCAGTAACCGACTAGCGGGGGGCACAGATACGCAGTATTTT
cdr3_aa: CASSNRLAGGTDTQYF

d_call: -
j_call: TRBJ1-3
v_call: TRBV12-3/TRBV12-4
clone_size: many
cdr3_length: 14
cdr3_nt: TGTGCCAGCAGTGAGGATGGGGGGGAAAACACCATATATTTT
cdr3_aa: CASSEDGGENTIYF

d_call: -
j_call: TRBJ1-1
v_call: TRBV6-6
clone_size: -
cdr3_length: 12
cdr3_nt: TGTGCCAGCCTAACCTCGGAACTTGAAGCTTTCTTT
cdr3_aa: CASLTSELEAFF

d_call: -
j_call: TRBJ2-5
v_call: TRBV3-1
clone_size: few
cdr3_length: 13
cdr3_nt: TGTGCCAGCAGCCAGGACGGACCCACCAGGGAGTACTTC
cdr3_aa: CASSQDGPTREYF

d_call: TRBD1
j_call: TRBJ2-5
v_call: TRBV10-3
clone_size: -
cdr3_length: 14
cdr3_nt: TGTGCCATCAGTCCGGGACAGGGAGGAGAGACCCAGTACTTC
cdr3_aa: CAISPGQGGETQYF

d_call: TRBD1
j_call: TRBJ2-3
v_call: TRBV7-3
clone_size: -
cdr3_length: 16
cdr3_nt: TGTGCCAGCAGCTTAGGGAGAAAGGACAGGACCATATCGCAGTATTTT
cdr3_aa: CASSLGRKDRTISQYF

d_call: -
j_call: TRBJ2-2
v_call: TRBV20-1
clone_size: -
cdr3_length: 15
cdr3_nt: TGCAGTGCTAGAGATGGGGGGAAAAACACCGGGGAGCTGTTTTTT
cdr3_aa: CSARDGGKNTGELFF

d_call: -
j_call: TRBJ2-7
v_call: TRBV27
clone_size: few
cdr3_length: 16
cdr3_nt: TGTGCCAGCAGTTCCCTCCCGCGGGGGCCCCCCAACGAGCAGTACTTC
cdr3_aa: CASSSLPRGPPNEQYF

d_call: TRBD2
j_call: TRBJ2-5
v_call: TRBV20-1
clone_size: -
cdr3_length: 14
cdr3_nt: TGCAGTGCTACGGAGGTCAGCGGGGAAGAGACCCAGTACTTC
cdr3_aa: CSATEVSGEETQYF